This TCR beta chain came from a study of cytomegalovirus exposure and HLA in healthy donors (dated by TCRdb to the late 2010s). For the wider study: An earlier analysis of roughly 500 of the donors reported around 280 Gb of sequence data and approximately 120 million unique TCR beta sequences obtained from roughly 170 million T cells. About 300 gigabases of sequencing data and tens of millions of unique TCR sequences were included in an early release covering under 650 HLA-typed donors. Of the 300 to 500 genotyped donors, 75% to 85% were placed in the genetic ancestry cluster associated with self-reported Caucasian donors. The study was designed to test whether signatures of past pathogen exposure could be identified by cataloging public T cell receptors. The study used immunosequencing to profile the T cell repertoires of around 600 subjects and linked those repertoires to cytomegalovirus serostatus. In addition to the first cohort of 666 subjects, a separate validation cohort of approximately 110 different subjects was used. High-throughput TCR immunosequencing, statistical association of individual TCRs with disease status, and machine learning were combined to predict cytomegalovirus infection status. A later analysis re-analyzed previously published TCR beta repertoires from approximately 670 donors and added high-resolution HLA genotyping to study TCR occurrence patterns. Rather than drawing on any new phenotypic data, the later analysis identified candidate immune exposures from TCR beta sequences and the way those sequences occurred across donors. In an earlier analysis of roughly 600 of the donors, high-throughput TCR beta sequencing was used to judge whether each TCR beta V gene segment behaved as functional or pseudogenic. Donor age, sex, ethnicity and CMV serostatus were compiled together with the repertoire data. A later genetic analysis took genome-wide SNP genotypes for about 55% of the 666 donors and used that subset as a discovery cohort. Every repertoire in the discovery cohort had been generated on one and the same sequencing platform. Both class I and class II loci were covered by HLA typing, at four-digit resolution. The number of typed donors differed by locus: about 620-640 for A, B, C, DRB1 and DQB1; approximately 520 for DQA1; about 600 for DPA1; and around 490 for DPB1. Because of strong linkage in the cohort, five DR-DQ haplotypes were treated as single units for association and clustering. Across 398 genotyped donors of the cohort, an average of approximately 200,000 unique TCR beta nucleotide sequences per donor were sequenced, and roughly 20% of those sequences were non-productive.

This clone occurred a few times. The antigen this receptor binds is unknown. Base qualities are missing; no much larger clone stands one base away. In the same sample, other DNA sequences code for this CDR3. The cohort consisted of approximately 690 healthy bone marrow donors. At the time of sampling, every cohort member was nominally healthy, though immune exposures that went unrecorded were likely present. The donor was CMV seronegative and belonged to the group of 350 or so seronegative cohort members. Each donor provided a peripheral blood sample, and peripheral blood mononuclear cells were used for TCR beta sequencing. The Qiagen DNeasy Blood Extraction Kit was used to extract genomic DNA from the blood cell samples. Receptors were amplified or captured by the immunoSEQ multiplex PCR assay. The multiplex PCR relied on a mix of 60 forward primers for TCR Vbeta segments and 13 reverse primers for TCR Jbeta segments. The CDR3 region of rearranged TCR beta genes was amplified from genomic DNA by a multiplex PCR assay. The amplified TCR beta libraries were sequenced on the Illumina HiSeq System as 87-base-pair reads. The published analysis was carried out like this. A later analysis tallied roughly 80 million unique TCR beta chains across the 660 or so repertoires, and around 12 million of those chains were shared by two or more donors. A nearest-neighbor algorithm error-corrected the raw reads and collapsed the reads into unique sequences, merging closely related sequences to remove PCR and sequencing errors. Alignment of CDR3 sequences to IMGT reference sequences was used to assign V, D and J gene segments. For a sequence to be retained, a match of at least six nucleotides to both a V gene segment and a J gene segment was required. A rearrangement was called productive if the CDR3 had no stop codons and remained in frame with V and J, and every other rearrangement was called non-productive. Following IMGT convention, CDR3 was defined as the stretch from the second conserved V-encoded cysteine to the conserved J-encoded phenylalanine. In an earlier analysis of more than 550 of the donors, sequences lacking an unambiguous match to a single V gene segment were excluded. In an earlier analysis of 587 of the donors, V segments were called functional above 56.7% productive rearrangements and were called segregating when the between-donor standard deviation exceeded 5%. A statistical classification framework was built to diagnose cytomegalovirus status from the catalog of TCR beta chain sequences. In a later analysis, V and J genes were assigned by comparing TCR nucleotide sequences against IMGT/GENE-DB human TR gene sequences. The TCRdist pipeline was used in a later analysis to assign CDR3 sequences and most-parsimonious VDJ recombination scenarios. In a later analysis, each TCR beta chain was defined by its CDR3 amino acid sequence together with its V-gene family, and reads lacking a unique V-gene family were excluded. In a later analysis, 500 to 650 highly shared, low-generation-probability nucleotide sequences were removed to address suspected cross-contamination and a sequencing artifact. In a later analysis, a clonal expansion index for each public chain was calculated from normalized within-repertoire ranks of inferred template counts. A later analysis computed generation probabilities with a VDJ recombination model fitted to out-of-frame rearrangements, and checked the results against IGoR. In a later analysis, hypergeometric tests were used to score TCR-TCR, TCR-HLA and TCR-CMV co-occurrence, with a repertoire-size bias correction applied to TCR pairs. In a later analysis, false discovery rates were estimated by permuting HLA or CMV assignments 20 times. In a later analysis, co-occurring TCRs were grouped with DBSCAN, and TCRdist sequence similarity was added when clustering was performed within HLA-allele-positive subsets. Co-occurrence clustering excluded repertoires with fewer than 30,000 or more than 120,000 public chains, plus five with anomalous nucleotide sharing. In its TCRdb copy, this immuneACCESS table keeps in-frame sequences only and misses some clones. Where compared with another copy, unresolved V genes explain less than half of these, and the others have no known cause. That table furnishes V, J and clone size, whereas the DNA furnished D and trimming. The sample contains around 110,000 clones, 65% to 75% of them found a single time. The ten largest account for less than 3.5% of the sample.

Summary of the overall study and its limitations: The sequencing pipeline was judged likely to have produced a cluster of highly shared sequence variants as a technical artifact. A later genetic analysis associated a missense DCLRE1C variant with V-gene and J-gene trimming of TCR beta chains, and an independent cohort replicated the association. The 87-base-pair reads could not distinguish some IMGT-functional V segments, including TRBV6-2 and TRBV6-3, so those segments were excluded. In a later analysis, HLA-associated TCR beta chains showed more clonal expansion and lower generation probabilities than non-associated chains that were equally common. Because counts were too low, about 18 rarely observed V segments, including chromosome 9 orphons, were excluded from the earlier analysis of around 640 of the donors. A later analysis reported that several top co-occurrence clusters appeared linked to parvovirus B19, influenza, CMV and Epstein-Barr virus. Immune exposure information for the cohort was limited to CMV serostatus. According to a later analysis, most CMV-associated TCR beta chains appeared to be HLA-restricted, and the HLA associations seemed to be driven largely by CMV exposure. In this cohort, only TCR beta chains were sequenced, and detectable features were limited by the absence of alpha or paired-chain data. Linkage disequilibrium might explain the correlated functional status among segregating V segments, but an unknown experimental factor could not be excluded. According to the authors, the approach could potentially be generalized to other disease states and immunological phenotypes. Across donors, most TCR sequences were observed very rarely, whereas some public TCRs were present in many individuals. In the study, 164 TCR beta chains were listed as associated with cytomegalovirus. In an earlier analysis of more than 450 of the donors, most TCR beta V segments were observed in productive rearrangements about 90% or about 30% of the time, broadly matching IMGT annotations. Strong co-occurrence of HLA alleles, especially DR and DQ, made assigning TCR associations to individual alleles difficult. Specific HLA alleles were associated with more than 15,000 TCR beta sequences at a false discovery rate of 0.05 in a later analysis. Presence/absence analyses assumed roughly uniform sequencing depth across donors, an assumption that may not hold. A few of the identified cytomegalovirus-associated TCR beta chains were confirmed in vitro to be specific for cytomegalovirus antigens. A later genetic analysis reported fewer N-insertions in productive TCRs among donors in an Asian-associated ancestry cluster than the roughly 620-donor mean. In a later analysis, the rate of TCR association differed among HLA loci, with DRB1 alleles having the most associated TCRs and HLA-C alleles having the fewest. A further reported finding was that TCR beta sequences accurately predicted the HLA-A and HLA-B alleles for most subjects in the first cohort. Cytomegalovirus status was reported to be diagnosed by the classifier with high specificity and sensitivity in both the original and validation cohorts. Because HLA typing was missing for some donors at each locus, association tests included only the typed subset.

The CDR3 numbers 13 residues from cysteine through phenylalanine. Just the 39-base CDR3 DNA is kept, in frame starting at base 1. According to the germline V gene, CDR1 reads KGHSH and CDR2 reads LQKENI. Trimming at the junction amounts to 3 bases on V and 4 bases on J, and the germline ends lie 9 bases apart. This receptor was obtained from a female donor in good health and CMV-seronegative. The sample comprised PBMCs. This sequence uses TRBV18 and TRBJ1-1; the D gene is possibly TRBD1, with 6 bases matching. The DNA is as follows: TGTGCCAGCTCACCGACAGGCGGCACTGAAGCTTTCTTT. It codes for CASSPTGGTEAFF.